Each of the 16 T cell receptor beta chains below was sequenced from the same sample in a study of Graves' ophthalmopathy and Graves' hyperthyroidism. The authors amplified TCR beta CDR3 regions, and they did so from RNA transcripts for repertoire sequencing. Investigators did first-round RT-PCR with HTBI primers, then second-round multiplex PCR. A single record per CDR3 protein comes from TCRdb applying MiXCR to the multiplex PCR reads. The sample yields about 600,000 distinct CDR3 sequences, less than 45% seen once. Specimen: peripheral blood or thyroid tissue (not recorded which). The receptors come from an adult man with Graves' hyperthyroidism.

This clonotype was counted between two and nine times. This chain joins TRBV20-1 and TRBJ1-4; TRBD1 is a possible D gene (6 bases). V was trimmed by 0 bases and J by 0 bases, leaving 14 bases between them. The CDR3 has 17 amino acids. Germline CDR1 and CDR2: DFQATT and SNEGSKA (reference sequence). The CDR3 here is CSAREFWGLATNEKLFF. For the CDR3, the DNA is TGCAGTGCTAGAGAGTTCTGGGGGCTTGCAACTAATGAAAAACTGTTTTTT.

The chain recombines TRBV7-9 with TRBJ1-4, with 11 positions matching TRBD1. This CDR3 has 14 amino acids. V lost 5 bases, J lost 8 bases, and 4 bases stayed unmatched. Germline CDR1 and CDR2: SEHNR and FQNEAQ (reference sequence). The CDR3 DNA follows: TGTGCCAGCAGCGCGGGACAGGGGGACGAAAAACTGTTTTTT. Amino acids: CASSAGQGDEKLFF.

Regarding this clonotype: A read error is possible here, since a much larger clone lies one base away. The chain recombines TRBV7-3 with TRBJ2-7; D not certain. Germline V CDR1 and CDR2: SGHTA, FQGTGA. The ends were cut back, 8 bases at V and 3 bases at J, with 14 bases in the middle. This CDR3 spans 13 amino acids. CDR3 sequence reads: CASRIEGNYEQYF. The CDR3 nucleotides are TGTGCCAGCCGCATTGAAGGTAACTACGAGCAGTACTTC.

On this clonotype: Given a much more abundant clone one base away, this may be a read error. This rearrangement joins TRBV10-3 to TRBJ2-6; 8 nucleotides line up with TRBD1. The J segment lost 4 bases and the V segment lost 5 bases, leaving 10 bases of the junction unmatched. The germline gives CDR1 ENHRY, CDR2 SYGVKD. CDR3 length equals 17 residues. CDR3 protein: CAISPNYRGAGANVLTF. The CDR3 nucleotides read TGTGCCATCAGTCCGAACTACAGGGGGGCCGGGGCCAACGTCCTGACTTTC.

This clonotype was detected many times. The gene calls are TRBV29-1 and TRBJ2-7; the match to TRBD2 covers 12 bases. Losses at the gene ends were 5 bases for V and 2 bases for J; bases not matched to a gene: 4. Germline values: CDR1 SQVTM, CDR2 ANQGSEA. The CDR3 is 14 amino acids. CDR3 nucleotide sequence: TGCAGCGTTACTGGGACTAGCGGGCCCTACGAGCAGTACTTC. This codes for CSVTGTSGPYEQYF.

This clonotype was seen ten or more times. The CDR3 sequence is CASSGAGMNTEAFF. The DNA of the CDR3 is TGTGCCAGCAGTGGGGCAGGCATGAACACTGAAGCTTTCTTT. The rearrangement uses TRBV28 and TRBJ1-1, with D possibly matching TRBD1 (5 bases). CDR1 is MDHEN and CDR2 is SYDVKM in the germline V gene. V was pared by 5 bases and J by 0 bases, with 10 bases between. The CDR3 totals 14 residues. The full variable domain, with the rest looked up from reference TRBV28 and TRBJ1-1, is DVKVTQSSRYLVKRTGEKVFLECVQDMDHENMFWYRQDPGLGLRLIYFSYDVKMKEKGDIPEGYSVSREKKERFSLILESASTNQTSMYLCASSGAGMNTEAFFGQGTRLTVV.

This clonotype was counted ten times or more. The chain carries TRBV6-1 and TRBJ1-2, with D unresolved. The CDR3 is 15 amino acids. Germline CDR1 MNHNS, CDR2 SASEGT. With 1 base removed from V and 2 bases from J, the gap between germline ends came to 11 bases. In nucleotides, the CDR3 is TGTGCCAGCAGTGAAGGCAGCCTAAGGAACTATGGCTACACCTTC. Amino acid sequence: CASSEGSLRNYGYTF.

Concerning this clonotype itself: The junction departs from the called germline gene at one end, perhaps through a read error. The chain joins TRBV5-1 to TRBJ2-5; TRBD2 might be the D (5 bases). There are 14 residues in the CDR3. Germline values: CDR1 SGHRS, CDR2 YFSETQ. As DNA, the CDR3 is TGTGCCAGCAGCTTGTCCGGGGTCCAAGAGGCCCAGTACTTC. Encoded protein: CASSLSGVQEAQYF.

This clonotype showed up many times. This chain joins TRBV9 and TRBJ1-3, with D perhaps TRBD1 (5 bases). The V and J ends lost 2 bases and 3 bases respectively, with 9 bases between them. The CDR3 is made up of 14 amino acids. CDR1 SGDLS and CDR2 YYNGEE come from the germline V gene. CDR3 sequence (DNA): TGTGCCAGCAGCGTTGCAGGGTTTGGAAACACCATATATTTT. It is translated as CASSVAGFGNTIYF. The full variable domain, rest sourced from reference TRBV9 and TRBJ1-3, is DSGVTQTPKHLITATGQRVTLRCSPRSGDLSVYWYQQSLDQGLQFLIQYYNGEERAKGNILERFSAQQFPDLHSELNLSSLELGDSALYFCASSVAGFGNTIYFGEGSWLTVV.

This clonotype appeared many times. The V gene is TRBV20-1, the J gene TRBJ2-5; perhaps TRBD2 as D (5 bases). Germline lookup yields CDR1 DFQATT and CDR2 SNEGSKA (reference sequence). The germline V and J ends were trimmed by 0 bases and 9 bases, with 17 bases remaining between them. This CDR3 has 14 amino acids. The CDR3 DNA sequence: TGCAGTGCTAGAGATTCTGAGCGATTGGAGGCCCAGTACTTC. This codes for CSARDSERLEAQYF.

This clonotype was counted at least ten times. The gene calls are TRBV6-6 and TRBJ2-2; 9 bases are a match to TRBD2. From germline, CDR1 is MNHNY and CDR2 SVGAGI (reference sequence). Trimming took 5 bases from V and 4 from J; bases not matched to a gene: 5. This CDR3 is 15 amino acids long. The DNA of the CDR3 is TGTGCCAGCAGTCCTAGCGGGGCTGGCACCGGGGAGCTGTTTTTT. It codes for CASSPSGAGTGELFF.

The chain carries TRBV20-1 and TRBJ2-3; possibly TRBD1 for D (6 bases). V was pared by 2 bases and J by 2 bases, with 11 bases between. The germline gives CDR1 DFQATT, CDR2 SNEGSKA (reference sequence). This CDR3 has 14 residues. CDR3 sequence reads: CSARPGEHTDTQYF. In DNA form, the CDR3 reads TGCAGTGCTAGACCAGGGGAGCACACAGATACGCAGTATTTT.

The rearrangement links TRBV9 to TRBJ1-2, with TRBD1 identical over 9 bases. Germline V gives CDR1 SGDLS, CDR2 YYNGEE. J gave up 4 bases and V 4 bases, and 8 bases lay outside the gene matches. The CDR3 consists of 15 residues. The CDR3 nucleotides are TGTGCCAGCAGCTACGACAGGGGGTTTCCCTATGGCTACACCTTC. Protein product: CASSYDRGFPYGYTF.

This clonotype was counted many times. The gene calls are TRBV10-1 and TRBJ1-1; the D is unclear. CDR3 length: 14 amino acids. Trimming removed 4 bases from V and 5 bases from J, with 14 bases in between. Germline assignment: CDR1 WNHNN and CDR2 SYGVQD (reference sequence). For the CDR3, the DNA is TGCGCCAGCAGTGGAGAAGGGAAGAGGACTGAAGCTTTCTTT. This translates into CASSGEGKRTEAFF.

This clonotype was counted many times. The junction departs from germline at one end; a sequencing error may be responsible. The chain is built from TRBV12-3 or TRBV12-4 and TRBJ1-1; 7 bases match TRBD1. The CDR3 loop spans 14 amino acids. The CDR3 nucleotides read TGCGCCAGCAGCTTGGGACAGATGAACACTGAAGCTTTCTTT. Translated: CASSLGQMNTEAFF.

This clonotype has a count of ten or more. The chain has TRBV12-3 or TRBV12-4 and TRBJ1-2; D is possibly TRBD1 (5 bases). The CDR3 consists of 15 residues. V dropped 7 bases and J dropped 6 bases, with 21 bases sitting between them. CDR3 residues: CASTLGGRALNGYTF. The CDR3 nucleotides read TGTGCCAGCACCTTAGGTGGCAGGGCTTTAAATGGCTACACCTTC.